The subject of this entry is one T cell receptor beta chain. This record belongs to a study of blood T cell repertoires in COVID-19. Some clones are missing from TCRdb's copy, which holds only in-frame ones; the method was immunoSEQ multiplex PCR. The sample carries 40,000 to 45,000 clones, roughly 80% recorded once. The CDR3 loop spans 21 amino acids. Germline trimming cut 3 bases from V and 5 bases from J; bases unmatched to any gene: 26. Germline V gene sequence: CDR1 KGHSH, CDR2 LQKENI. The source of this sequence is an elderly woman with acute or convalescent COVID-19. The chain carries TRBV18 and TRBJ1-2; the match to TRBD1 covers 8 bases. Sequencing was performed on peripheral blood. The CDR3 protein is CASSPKTISGAGGAGGYGYTF. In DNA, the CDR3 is TGTGCCAGCTCACCGAAGACAATTTCTGGTGCAGGGGGCGCAGGAGGATATGGCTACACCTTC.